One sample yielded the 30 T cell receptor beta chains listed below, sequenced in a study of CD8 T cells in ankylosing spondylitis. Study observations and caveats: Roughly 8 highly homologous variants made up a TCR beta motif, and this motif appeared characteristic of ankylosing spondylitis blood.

These receptors have no known antigen. One entry per CDR3 protein, called by TCRdb with MiXCR from the 5' RACE reads. The sample records around 430,000 distinct CDR3 sequences, 15% to 20% being singletons. Sequenced: blood, either unsorted or a sorted T cell fraction (not recorded which). These receptors all stem from a male donor with ankylosing spondylitis.

This clonotype was recorded at least ten times. V gene TRBV12-3 or TRBV12-4 combines with J gene TRBJ1-1; no clear D gene. V gave up 2 bases and J gave up 5 bases, with 9 bases separating them. The CDR3 spans 13 residues. The CDR3: CASSLRPETEAFF. Written as DNA, the CDR3 is TGTGCCAGCAGTTTACGGCCGGAGACTGAAGCTTTCTTT.

The chain employs TRBV20-1 and TRBJ1-5; D ambiguous. The CDR3 contains 15 residues. The V gene's germline CDR1 is DFQATT and CDR2 SNEGSKA (reference sequence). V was cut by 6 bases and J by 1 base, with 16 bases left in between. CDR3 bases: TGCAGTGCCCCTCTGAGCTGGGAGAGCAATCAGCCCCAGCATTTT. This codes for CSAPLSWESNQPQHF.

This clonotype was observed a few times. The rearrangement uses TRBV7-9 and TRBJ2-7, with TRBD1 identical over 9 bases. The germline gives CDR1 SEHNR, CDR2 FQNEAQ (reference sequence). The CDR3 is 16 residues long. J gave up 5 bases and V 4 bases, and 12 bases lay outside the gene matches. The CDR3 DNA reads as TGTGCCAGCAGCTCCTACCTCGACAGGGGGGGCCACGAGCAGTACTTC. This translates into CASSSYLDRGGHEQYF. Based on the CDR3 plus reference TRBV7-9 and TRBJ2-7, the full variable domain is DTGVSQNPRHKITKRGQNVTFRCDPISEHNRLYWYRQTLGQGPEFLTYFQNEAQLEKSRLLSDRFSAERPKGSFSTLEIQRTEQGDSAMYLCASSSYLDRGGHEQYFGPGTRLTVT.

This chain links TRBV5-1 with TRBJ2-6; unclear D gene. V lost 0 bases, J lost 4 bases, and 8 bases lay in between. Germline lookup yields CDR1 SGHRS and CDR2 YFSETQ. The CDR3 loop spans 15 amino acids. CDR3 region: CASSLGREGANVLTF. CDR3 bases: TGCGCCAGCAGCTTGGGAAGGGAAGGGGCCAACGTCCTGACTTTC.

This clonotype showed up just a few times. This chain joins TRBV5-1 and TRBJ2-7, with a tentative D call TRBD1 (5 bases). The CDR3 is 14 amino acids. Germline values: CDR1 SGHRS, CDR2 YFSETQ. Trimming pared 3 bases from V and 6 bases from J, leaving 16 bases between. The CDR3: CASSSLPDTTEQYF. The CDR3 DNA reads TGCGCCAGCAGCTCCCTCCCGGACACCACCGAGCAGTACTTC. The whole variable domain, filled in from reference TRBV5-1 and TRBJ2-7, reads KAGVTQTPRYLIKTRGQQVTLSCSPISGHRSVSWYQQTPGQGLQFLFEYFSETQRNKGNFPGRFSGRQFSNSRSEMNVSTLELGDSALYLCASSSLPDTTEQYFGPGTRLTVT.

This clonotype was counted ten times or more. The V and J genes are TRBV6-5 and TRBJ2-1; 11 nucleotides match TRBD2. J was trimmed by 7 bases and V by 4 bases; bases with no gene match: 3. Looked up from germline, CDR1 is MNHEY and CDR2 is SVGAGI. CDR3 length: 14 residues. CDR3 sequence (DNA): TGTGCCAGCAGTTCCGGGACTAGCGGTAATGAGCAGTTCTTC. It yields the protein CASSSGTSGNEQFF.

This clonotype was observed a few times. The CDR3: CASSHAREGGYTF. The CDR3 region has the DNA TGTGCCAGCAGCCATGCCAGGGAAGGTGGCTACACCTTC. The chain carries TRBV3-1 and TRBJ1-2; D possibly corresponds to TRBD1 (5 bases). Germline CDR1 is LGHDT and CDR2 is YNNKEL (reference sequence). V was trimmed by 3 bases and J by 7 bases, leaving 12 bases between them. This CDR3 is 13 amino acids long.

There are many counts of this clonotype. The chain combines TRBV9 with TRBJ1-2; D is uncertain. V shed 4 bases and J shed 2 bases, with 12 bases lying between them. CDR1 and CDR2 (germline): SGDLS, YYNGEE. This CDR3 has 14 residues. CDR3 protein: CASSPPPGNYGYTF. The CDR3 DNA is TGTGCCAGCAGCCCACCTCCGGGCAACTATGGCTACACCTTC.

CDR3 DNA: TGTGCCAGCAGTCACACCAGGGCCTCTGGAAACACCATATATTTT. Residues: CASSHTRASGNTIYF. J is TRBJ1-3 and V is TRBV12-3 or TRBV12-4; D may be TRBD1 (5 bases). CDR3 size: 15 residues. Between the trimmed V and J ends, which lost 5 bases and 0 bases, there was a span of 11 bases.

This clonotype has a handful of counts. This sequence joins TRBV7-2 and TRBJ1-4; TRBD1 might be the D (5 bases). The CDR3 length is 15 residues. CDR1 and CDR2 (germline): SGHTA, FQGNSA. With 3 bases removed from V and 8 bases from J, the gap between germline ends came to 16 bases. The CDR3 coding sequence is TGTGCCAGCAGCTTGAATGGACACCGGGGGGAAAAACTGTTTTTT. Its translation: CASSLNGHRGEKLFF.

This chain uses TRBV18 with TRBJ1-4, with TRBD1 matching over 9 bases. Germline V CDR1 and CDR2: KGHSH, LQKENI. V lost 2 bases to trimming and J lost 1 base; unmatched junction nucleotides: 2. The CDR3 consists of 16 residues. CDR3 protein: CASSPGTGITNEKLFF. CDR3 bases: TGTGCCAGCTCACCAGGGACAGGGATAACTAATGAAAAACTGTTTTTT.

The V and J genes are TRBV15 and TRBJ2-5, with unresolved D. In germline, CDR1 is LNHNV, CDR2 YYDKDF (reference sequence). This CDR3 region has 16 residues. Trimming removed 0 bases from V and 4 bases from J, with 15 bases in between. The CDR3 nucleotides are TGTGCCACCAGCAGAGATGGGTCGAACTCGGGAGAGACCCAGTACTTC. Translation gives CATSRDGSNSGETQYF.

Points on this clonotype: This may stem from a read error, because a much larger clone lies one nucleotide away. The gene calls are TRBV24-1 and TRBJ2-2, with 7 bases matching TRBD1. CDR3 size: 13 residues. V lost 12 bases and J lost 3; bases outside the gene matches: 6. Germline loops: CDR1 KGHDR, CDR2 SFDVKD. The chain's CDR3 is CAATTGDTGELFF. The CDR3 nucleotides read TGTGCCGCCACCACAGGGGACACCGGGGAGCTGTTTTTT.

This clonotype was observed a handful of times. V and J are TRBV27 and TRBJ2-1; no clear D. The V end lost 9 bases, the J end lost 9 bases, and 21 bases lay between the germline ends. Germline V gives CDR1 MNHEY, CDR2 SMNVEV (reference sequence). The CDR3 contains 14 residues. The DNA for the CDR3 is TGTGCCAGTCGAGAAGGCGACTTCTGGAGTGAGCAGTTCTTC. Its translation: CASREGDFWSEQFF.

This clonotype was found a few times. This CDR3 reads CASSQLGYAGGVYNEQFF. The DNA for the CDR3 is TGCGCCAGCAGCCAATTGGGGTACGCGGGTGGGGTTTACAATGAGCAGTTCTTC. This sequence joins TRBV4-3 and TRBJ2-1; D may be TRBD2 (5 bases). The V gene lost 2 bases and the J gene lost 4 bases, with 21 bases spanning the gap. Germline values: CDR1 LGHNA, CDR2 YSLEER. CDR3 size: 18 residues.

The chain couples TRBV27 to TRBJ1-6; D is uncertain. The CDR3 spans 13 residues. Trimming removed 3 bases at V and 9 bases at J, with 9 bases between. The germline V gene encodes CDR1 MNHEY and CDR2 SMNVEV (reference sequence). The DNA of the CDR3 is TGTGCCAGCAGTTTCGGACCGGGTTCACCCCTCCACTTT. It codes for CASSFGPGSPLHF.

This clonotype was counted between two and nine times. The chain links TRBV5-1 to TRBJ1-6; maybe TRBD1 (5 bases). Per the germline V gene, CDR1 is SGHRS and CDR2 is YFSETQ. V was trimmed by 5 bases and J by 0 bases, leaving 12 bases between them. This CDR3 comprises 16 residues. The DNA for the CDR3 is TGCGCCAGCAGTCCCGGGGACGGCTCCTATAATTCACCCCTCCACTTT. Translating it yields CASSPGDGSYNSPLHF.

The V gene is TRBV6-1, the J gene TRBJ1-2, with D maybe TRBD1 (5 bases). The germline V gene has CDR1 MNHNS and CDR2 SASEGT. This CDR3 is built from 15 residues. Trimming removed 2 bases from V and 4 bases from J, with 14 bases in between. The chain's CDR3 is CASSESRTNLYGYTF. Written as DNA, the CDR3 is TGTGCCAGCAGTGAATCGAGGACAAACCTCTATGGCTACACCTTC.

The V and J genes are TRBV30 and TRBJ2-1; 9 nucleotides line up with TRBD2. V lost 0 bases and J lost 0; bases outside the gene matches: 15. In germline, CDR1 is GTSNPN, CDR2 SVGIG (reference sequence). The length of the CDR3 is 20 residues. CDR3 in DNA: TGTGCCTGGAGTGTATGGGCTAGCGGGAAACAAAGGAGCTCCTACAATGAGCAGTTCTTC. Protein product: CAWSVWASGKQRSSYNEQFF. The whole variable domain, remainder taken from reference TRBV30 and TRBJ2-1, is SQTIHQWPATLVQPVGSPLSLECTVEGTSNPNLYWYRQAAGRGLQLLFYSVGIGQISSEVPQNLSASRPQDRQFILSSKKLLLSDSGFYLCAWSVWASGKQRSSYNEQFFGPGTRLTVL.

This clonotype appeared many times. This chain uses TRBV6-1 with TRBJ1-2; 8 nucleotides match TRBD1. V dropped 7 bases and J dropped 5; count of bases not matched to a gene: 6. Germline V gene lookup returns CDR1 MNHNS and CDR2 SASEGT. The CDR3 contains 13 residues. CDR3 nucleotides: TGTGCCAGCACCCCAGGGGGCGTTTATGGCTACACCTTC. This sequence encodes CASTPGGVYGYTF.

This clonotype was observed a few times. The CDR3 region has the DNA TGCGCCAGCAGCTACGGGACTATCGGGAGAGAGACCCAGTACTTC. This translates into CASSYGTIGRETQYF. The chain employs TRBV5-1 and TRBJ2-5, with 7 positions matching TRBD2. The V and J ends lost 3 bases and 4 bases, in that order; junction bases with no gene match: 9. The CDR3 is 15 amino acids. Germline loops: CDR1 SGHRS, CDR2 YFSETQ.

This clonotype was seen only a few times. The V call is TRBV7-9, the J call TRBJ1-1; D gene ambiguous. Trimming pared 6 bases from V and 4 bases from J, leaving 15 bases between. In germline, CDR1 is SEHNR, CDR2 FQNEAQ (reference sequence). The CDR3 runs to 14 residues. This chain's CDR3 is CASSGGRLSTEAFF. Written as DNA, the CDR3 is TGTGCCAGCAGTGGCGGCAGGTTGAGCACTGAAGCTTTCTTT.

The chain employs TRBV5-1 and TRBJ2-5; unclear D gene. Trimming took 5 bases from V and 1 from J, leaving 6 bases between them. The germline V gene has CDR1 SGHRS and CDR2 YFSETQ. The length of the CDR3 is 12 residues. Here the CDR3 reads CASRESQETQYF. The CDR3 region has the DNA TGCGCCAGCAGGGAGAGCCAAGAGACCCAGTACTTC. Variable domain in full (rest from reference TRBV5-1 and TRBJ2-5): KAGVTQTPRYLIKTRGQQVTLSCSPISGHRSVSWYQQTPGQGLQFLFEYFSETQRNKGNFPGRFSGRQFSNSRSEMNVSTLELGDSALYLCASRESQETQYFGPGTRLLVL.

This clonotype was recorded many times. The chain employs TRBV28 and TRBJ1-6; D possibly corresponds to TRBD1 (6 bases). This CDR3 region has 14 residues. CDR1 is MDHEN, CDR2 SYDVKM, per germline. V was trimmed by 8 bases and J by 6 bases, leaving 14 bases between them. CDR3 in amino acids: CASHTGHRNSPLHF. CDR3 DNA: TGTGCCAGCCATACGGGACACCGTAATTCACCCCTCCACTTT. Full variable domain (rest looked up from reference TRBV28 and TRBJ1-6): DVKVTQSSRYLVKRTGEKVFLECVQDMDHENMFWYRQDPGLGLRLIYFSYDVKMKEKGDIPEGYSVSREKKERFSLILESASTNQTSMYLCASHTGHRNSPLHFGNGTRLTVT.

This clonotype was counted only a few times. The genes are TRBV10-3 and TRBJ2-5; 9 bases are shared with TRBD2. Germline CDR1 is ENHRY and CDR2 is SYGVKD. J lost 5 bases, V lost 3 bases, and 10 bases had no gene match. This CDR3 has 16 amino acids. The CDR3 DNA reads TGTGCCATCAGTGATGTAGCGGGAGTAGGGAGGGAGACCCAGTACTTC. Amino acid sequence: CAISDVAGVGRETQYF.

This clonotype was recorded many times. This sequence joins TRBV6-5 and TRBJ2-7; D gene uncertain. Germline CDR1 is MNHEY and CDR2 is SVGAGI. V dropped 5 bases and J dropped 6 bases, with 8 bases sitting between them. The CDR3 totals 11 residues. The CDR3 bases are TGTGCCAGCAGTCTCCTTTCCGAGCAGTACTTC. Translation: CASSLLSEQYF.

The rearrangement links TRBV20-1 to TRBJ2-1; D gene ambiguous. CDR3 length: 12 amino acids. CDR1 is DFQATT and CDR2 is SNEGSKA in the germline V gene (reference sequence). V was pared by 3 bases and J by 5 bases, with 8 bases between. The CDR3 sequence is CSARGHNNEQFF. DNA of the CDR3: TGCAGTGCTAGGGGCCACAACAATGAGCAGTTCTTC.

This rearrangement joins TRBV9 to TRBJ2-2, with D possibly being TRBD2 (5 bases). This CDR3 has 15 amino acids. Trimming took 0 bases from V and 7 from J, leaving 13 bases between them. Germline CDR1 and CDR2: SGDLS and YYNGEE. The CDR3 nucleotides are TGTGCCAGCAGCGTAGTTGAGGGTGTTAACGGGGAGCTGTTTTTT. Its protein is CASSVVEGVNGELFF.

This clonotype has at least ten counts. CDR3 sequence (DNA): TGTGCCATCTCAGACGGGGGTGAGCAGTTCTTC. This encodes CAISDGGEQFF. The V gene is TRBV10-3, the J gene TRBJ2-1, with D perhaps TRBD2 (6 bases). The length of the CDR3 is 11 residues. With 8 bases removed from V and 9 bases from J, the gap between germline ends came to 11 bases. The germline gives CDR1 ENHRY, CDR2 SYGVKD.

V gene TRBV2 combines with J gene TRBJ2-5; 7 bases agree with TRBD1. This CDR3 contains 15 residues. The V gene end was trimmed by 4 bases and the J gene end by 4 bases; junction bases not matched to a gene: 9. Germline lookup yields CDR1 SNHLY and CDR2 FYNNEI. CDR3 sequence: CASSARRQGVETQYF. The CDR3 bases are TGTGCCAGCAGTGCCCGGAGACAGGGAGTAGAGACCCAGTACTTC. Based on the CDR3 plus reference TRBV2 and TRBJ2-5, the full variable domain is EPEVTQTPSHQVTQMGQEVILRCVPISNHLYFYWYRQILGQKVEFLVSFYNNEISEKSEIFDDQFSVERPDGSNFTLKIRSTKLEDSAMYFCASSARRQGVETQYFGPGTRLLVL.